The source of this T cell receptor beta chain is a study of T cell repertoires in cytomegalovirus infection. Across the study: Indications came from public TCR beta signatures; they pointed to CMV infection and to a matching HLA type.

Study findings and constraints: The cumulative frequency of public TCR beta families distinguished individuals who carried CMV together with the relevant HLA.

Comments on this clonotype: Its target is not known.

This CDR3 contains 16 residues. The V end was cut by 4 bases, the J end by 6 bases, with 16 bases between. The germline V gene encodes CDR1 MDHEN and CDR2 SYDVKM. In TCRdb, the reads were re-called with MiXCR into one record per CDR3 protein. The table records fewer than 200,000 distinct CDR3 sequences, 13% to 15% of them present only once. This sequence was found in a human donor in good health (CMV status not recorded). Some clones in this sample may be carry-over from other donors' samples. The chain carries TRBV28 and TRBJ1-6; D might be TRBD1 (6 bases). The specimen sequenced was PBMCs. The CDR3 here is CASSSQRPGVNSPLHF. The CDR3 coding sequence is TGTGCCAGCAGTTCTCAACGGCCAGGGGTTAATTCACCCCTCCACTTT.